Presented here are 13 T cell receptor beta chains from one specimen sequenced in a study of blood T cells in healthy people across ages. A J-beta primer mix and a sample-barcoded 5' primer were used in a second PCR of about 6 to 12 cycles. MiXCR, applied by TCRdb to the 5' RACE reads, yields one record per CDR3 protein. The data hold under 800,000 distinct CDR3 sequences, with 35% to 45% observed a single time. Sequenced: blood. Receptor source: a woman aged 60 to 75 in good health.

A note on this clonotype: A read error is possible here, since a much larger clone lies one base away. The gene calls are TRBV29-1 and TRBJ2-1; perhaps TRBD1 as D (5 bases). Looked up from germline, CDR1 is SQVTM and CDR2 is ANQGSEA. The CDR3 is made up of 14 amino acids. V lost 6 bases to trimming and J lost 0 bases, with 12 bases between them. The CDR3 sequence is CSVTQVGSYNEQFF. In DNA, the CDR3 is TGCAGCGTAACACAGGTGGGCTCCTACAATGAGCAGTTCTTC.

CDR3 sequence: CASSSPSPGQFFPRGGYTF. In DNA form, the CDR3 reads TGTGCCAGCAGCTCACCCTCCCCGGGACAGTTTTTCCCCCGCGGGGGCTACACCTTC. The J gene is TRBJ1-2, the V gene TRBV14; TRBD1 aligns across 7 bases. Germline V gives CDR1 SGHDN, CDR2 FVKESK. After removal of 5 bases from V and 8 bases from J, the junction contained 26 bases not matched to a gene. The CDR3 is 19 residues long.

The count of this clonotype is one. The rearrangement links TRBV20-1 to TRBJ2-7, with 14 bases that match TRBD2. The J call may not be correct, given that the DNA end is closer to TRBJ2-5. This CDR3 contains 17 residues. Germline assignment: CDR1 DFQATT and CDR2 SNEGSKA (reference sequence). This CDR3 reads CSARDPGLAGGGETQYF. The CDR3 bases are TGCAGTGCTAGAGATCCCGGACTAGCGGGGGGTGGGGAGACCCAGTACTTC.

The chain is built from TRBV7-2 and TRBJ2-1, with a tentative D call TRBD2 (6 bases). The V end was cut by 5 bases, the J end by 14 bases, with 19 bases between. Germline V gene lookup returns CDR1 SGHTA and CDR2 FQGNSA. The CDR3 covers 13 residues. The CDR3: CASSQGRFSAKFF. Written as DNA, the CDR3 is TGTGCCAGCAGCCAAGGGAGGTTTAGTGCCAAGTTCTTC.

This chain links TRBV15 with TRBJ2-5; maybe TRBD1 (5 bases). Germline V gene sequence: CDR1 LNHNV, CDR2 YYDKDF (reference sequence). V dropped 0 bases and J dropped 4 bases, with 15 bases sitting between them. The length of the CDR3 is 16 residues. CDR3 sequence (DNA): TGTGCCACCAGCAGAGATTTAGGGGTAATCTTAGAGACCCAGTACTTC. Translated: CATSRDLGVILETQYF.

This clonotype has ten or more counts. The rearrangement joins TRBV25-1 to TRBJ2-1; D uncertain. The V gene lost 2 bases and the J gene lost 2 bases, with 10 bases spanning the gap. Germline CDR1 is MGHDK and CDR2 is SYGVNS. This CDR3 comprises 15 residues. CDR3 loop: CASSETGGTYNEQFF. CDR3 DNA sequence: TGTGCCAGCAGTGAAACCGGCGGAACCTACAATGAGCAGTTCTTC.

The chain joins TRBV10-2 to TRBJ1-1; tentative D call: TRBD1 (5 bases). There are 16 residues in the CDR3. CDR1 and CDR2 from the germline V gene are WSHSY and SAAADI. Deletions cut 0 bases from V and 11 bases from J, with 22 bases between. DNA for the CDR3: TGCGCCAGCAGTGAGTCGACTCTAGTCCGGGGCCCTGGGGCTTTCTTT. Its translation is CASSESTLVRGPGAFF.

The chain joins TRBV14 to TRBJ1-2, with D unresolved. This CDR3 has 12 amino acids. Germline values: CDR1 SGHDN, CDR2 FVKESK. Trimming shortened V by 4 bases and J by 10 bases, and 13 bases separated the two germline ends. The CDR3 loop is CASSPSSMSYTF. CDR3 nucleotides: TGTGCCAGCAGCCCTTCTTCAATGTCCTACACCTTC. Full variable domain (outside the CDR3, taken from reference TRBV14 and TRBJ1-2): EAGVTQFPSHSVIEKGQTVTLRCDPISGHDNLYWYRRVMGKEIKFLLHFVKESKQDESGMPNNRFLAERTGGTYSTLKVQPAELEDSGVYFCASSPSSMSYTFGSGTRLTVV.

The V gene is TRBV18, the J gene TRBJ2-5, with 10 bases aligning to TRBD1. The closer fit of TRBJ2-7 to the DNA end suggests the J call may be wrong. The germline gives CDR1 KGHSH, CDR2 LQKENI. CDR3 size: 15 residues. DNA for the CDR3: TGTGCCAGCTCACCACGACAGGGGGCGCGGCACGAGCAGTACTTC. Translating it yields CASSPRQGARHEQYF.

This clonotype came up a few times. CDR3 loop: CASRSGGGYTF. Written as DNA, the CDR3 is TGTGCCAGCCGTTCCGGGGGCGGCTACACCTTC. The chain employs TRBV6-5 and TRBJ1-2, with D perhaps matching TRBD1 (6 bases). The CDR3 is 11 residues long. The germline gives CDR1 MNHEY, CDR2 SVGAGI. V shed 8 bases and J shed 8 bases, with 12 bases lying between them.

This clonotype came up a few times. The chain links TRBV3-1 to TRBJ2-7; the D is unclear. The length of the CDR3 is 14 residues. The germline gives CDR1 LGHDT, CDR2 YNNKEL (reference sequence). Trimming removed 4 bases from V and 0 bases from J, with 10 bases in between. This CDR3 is CASSPDWSSYEQYF. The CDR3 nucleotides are TGTGCCAGCAGCCCTGACTGGAGCTCCTACGAGCAGTACTTC.

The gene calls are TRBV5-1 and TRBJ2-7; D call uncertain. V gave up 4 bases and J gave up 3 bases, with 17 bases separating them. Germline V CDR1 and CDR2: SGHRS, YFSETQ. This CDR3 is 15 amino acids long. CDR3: CASSQGDRVSYEQYF. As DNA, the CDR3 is TGCGCCAGCAGCCAAGGTGATAGGGTCAGCTACGAGCAGTACTTC.

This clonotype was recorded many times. The CDR3 nucleotides read TGCAGTGCGCATGGACAGATTAACTATGGCTACACCTTC. This encodes CSAHGQINYGYTF. The V call is TRBV20-1, the J call TRBJ1-2; D perhaps matches TRBD1 (6 bases). The germline V gene has CDR1 DFQATT and CDR2 SNEGSKA (reference sequence). The ends were cut back, 6 bases at V and 1 base at J, with 12 bases in the middle. This CDR3 contains 13 residues.